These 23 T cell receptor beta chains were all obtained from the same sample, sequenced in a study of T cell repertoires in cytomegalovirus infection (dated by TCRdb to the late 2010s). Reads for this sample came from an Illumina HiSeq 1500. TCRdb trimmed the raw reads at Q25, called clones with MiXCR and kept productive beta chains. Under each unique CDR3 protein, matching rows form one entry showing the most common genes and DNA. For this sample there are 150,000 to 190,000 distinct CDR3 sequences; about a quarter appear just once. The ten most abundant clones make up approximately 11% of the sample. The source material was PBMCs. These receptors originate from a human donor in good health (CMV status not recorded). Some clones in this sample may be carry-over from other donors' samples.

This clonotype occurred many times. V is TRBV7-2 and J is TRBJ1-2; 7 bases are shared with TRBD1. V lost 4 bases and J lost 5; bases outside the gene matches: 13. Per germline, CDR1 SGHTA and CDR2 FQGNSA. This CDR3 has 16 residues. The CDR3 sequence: CASSSVGTVTIYGYTF. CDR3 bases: TGTGCCAGCAGCTCAGTGGGGACAGTGACTATTTATGGCTACACCTTC.

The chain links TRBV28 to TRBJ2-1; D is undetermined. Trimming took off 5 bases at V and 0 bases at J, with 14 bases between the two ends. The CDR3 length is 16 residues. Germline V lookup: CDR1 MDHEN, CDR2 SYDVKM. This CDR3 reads CASSPPAENSYNEQFF. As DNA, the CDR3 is TGTGCCAGCAGTCCGCCGGCGGAAAACTCCTACAATGAGCAGTTCTTC.

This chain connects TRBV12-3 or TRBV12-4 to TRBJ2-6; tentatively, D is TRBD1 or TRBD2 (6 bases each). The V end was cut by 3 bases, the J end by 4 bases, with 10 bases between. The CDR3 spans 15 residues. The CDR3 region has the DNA TGTGCCAGCAGTTTGTGGGGGGCAGGGGCCAACGTCCTGACTTTC. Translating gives CASSLWGAGANVLTF.

CDR3 region: CASSLWGSAQETQYF. The DNA for the CDR3 is TGTGCCAGCAGCTTATGGGGGTCGGCCCAAGAGACCCAGTACTTC. V gene TRBV7-8 combines with J gene TRBJ2-5; D possibly uses TRBD1 or TRBD2 (5 bases each). CDR1 and CDR2 from the germline V gene are SGHVS and FQNEAQ. The ends were cut back, 2 bases at V and 1 base at J, with 11 bases in the middle. CDR3 length equals 15 residues. The variable domain in full, with the rest retrieved from reference TRBV7-8 and TRBJ2-5, is GAGVSQSPRYKVAKRGQDVALRCDPISGHVSLFWYQQALGQGPEFLTYFQNEAQLDKSGLPSDRFFAERPEGSVSTLKIQRTQQEDSAVYLCASSLWGSAQETQYFGPGTRLLVL.

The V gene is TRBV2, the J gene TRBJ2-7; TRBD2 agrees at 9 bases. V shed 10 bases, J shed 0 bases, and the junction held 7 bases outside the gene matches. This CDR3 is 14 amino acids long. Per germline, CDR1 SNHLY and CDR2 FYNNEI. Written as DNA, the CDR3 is TGTGCCAAATCTAGCGGGGAACTCTCCTACGAGCAGTACTTC. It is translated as CAKSSGELSYEQYF.

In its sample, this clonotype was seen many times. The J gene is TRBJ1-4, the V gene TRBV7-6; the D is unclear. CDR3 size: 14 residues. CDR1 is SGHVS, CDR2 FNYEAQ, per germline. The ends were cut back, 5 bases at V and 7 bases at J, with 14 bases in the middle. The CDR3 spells CASSPQVLAEKLFF. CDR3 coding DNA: TGTGCCAGCAGCCCGCAGGTCCTTGCTGAAAAACTGTTTTTT.

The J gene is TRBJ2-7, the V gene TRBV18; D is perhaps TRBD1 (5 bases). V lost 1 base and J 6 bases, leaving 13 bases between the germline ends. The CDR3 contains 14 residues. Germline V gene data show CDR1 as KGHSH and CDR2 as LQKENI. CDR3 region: CASSPRRTTGEQYF. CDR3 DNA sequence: TGTGCCAGCTCACCACGCAGGACAACAGGCGAGCAGTACTTC.

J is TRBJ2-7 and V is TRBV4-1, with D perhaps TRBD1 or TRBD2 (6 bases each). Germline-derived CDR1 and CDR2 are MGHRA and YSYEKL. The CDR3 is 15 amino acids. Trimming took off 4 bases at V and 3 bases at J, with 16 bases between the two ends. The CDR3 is CASSPGRGARYEQYF. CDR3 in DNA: TGCGCCAGCAGCCCCGGAAGGGGGGCCCGCTACGAGCAGTACTTC.

This CDR3 reads CASSTRGRNEKLFF. The CDR3 DNA sequence: TGTGCCAGCAGTACCAGGGGGCGCAATGAAAAACTGTTTTTT. The chain couples TRBV2 to TRBJ1-4; 8 bases align to TRBD1. The J segment lost 5 bases and the V segment lost 5 bases, leaving 4 bases of the junction unmatched. Germline V gene sequence: CDR1 SNHLY, CDR2 FYNNEI. The CDR3 covers 14 residues.

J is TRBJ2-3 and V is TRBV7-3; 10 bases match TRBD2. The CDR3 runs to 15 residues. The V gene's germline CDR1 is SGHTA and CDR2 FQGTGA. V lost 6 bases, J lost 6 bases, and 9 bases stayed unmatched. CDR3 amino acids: CASRSGGAVADTQYF. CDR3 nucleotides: TGTGCCAGCAGGAGCGGGGGGGCCGTAGCGGATACGCAGTATTTT.

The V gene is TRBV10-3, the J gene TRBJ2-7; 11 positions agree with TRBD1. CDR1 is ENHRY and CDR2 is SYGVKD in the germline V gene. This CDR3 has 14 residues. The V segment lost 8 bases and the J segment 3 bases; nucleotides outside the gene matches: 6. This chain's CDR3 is CAIALGTGGYEQYF. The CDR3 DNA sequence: TGTGCCATCGCTTTGGGGACAGGGGGCTACGAGCAGTACTTC.

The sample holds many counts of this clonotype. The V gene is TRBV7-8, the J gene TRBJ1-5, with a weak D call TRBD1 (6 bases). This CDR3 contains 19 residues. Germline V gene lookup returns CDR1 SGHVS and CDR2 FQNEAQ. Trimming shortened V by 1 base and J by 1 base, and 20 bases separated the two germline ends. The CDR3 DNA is TGTGCCAGCAGCTTAGGCCGTGTTATCATAGGGACAAGCAATCAGCCCCAGCATTTT. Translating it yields CASSLGRVIIGTSNQPQHF. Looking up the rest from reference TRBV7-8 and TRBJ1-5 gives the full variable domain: GAGVSQSPRYKVAKRGQDVALRCDPISGHVSLFWYQQALGQGPEFLTYFQNEAQLDKSGLPSDRFFAERPEGSVSTLKIQRTQQEDSAVYLCASSLGRVIIGTSNQPQHFGDGTRLSIL.

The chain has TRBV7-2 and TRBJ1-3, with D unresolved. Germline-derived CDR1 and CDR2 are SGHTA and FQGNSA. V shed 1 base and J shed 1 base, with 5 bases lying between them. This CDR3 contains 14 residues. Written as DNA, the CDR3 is TGTGCCAGCAGCTTAGGTGTTTCTGGAAACACCATATATTTT. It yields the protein CASSLGVSGNTIYF.

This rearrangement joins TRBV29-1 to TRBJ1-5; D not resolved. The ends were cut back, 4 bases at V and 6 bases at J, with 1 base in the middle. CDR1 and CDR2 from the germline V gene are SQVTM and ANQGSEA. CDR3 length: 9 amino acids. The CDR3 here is CSVAQPQHF. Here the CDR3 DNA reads TGCAGCGTTGCTCAGCCCCAGCATTTT.

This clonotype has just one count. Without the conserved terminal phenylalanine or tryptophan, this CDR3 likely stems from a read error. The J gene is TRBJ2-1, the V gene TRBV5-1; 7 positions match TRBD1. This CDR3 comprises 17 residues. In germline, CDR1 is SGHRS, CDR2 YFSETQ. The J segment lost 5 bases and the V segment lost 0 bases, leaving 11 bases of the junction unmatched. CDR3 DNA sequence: TGCGCCAGCAGCTTGGCCGGCCTCAGAGACAGGGACAATGAGCAGTTCCTC. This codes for CASSLAGLRDRDNEQFL.

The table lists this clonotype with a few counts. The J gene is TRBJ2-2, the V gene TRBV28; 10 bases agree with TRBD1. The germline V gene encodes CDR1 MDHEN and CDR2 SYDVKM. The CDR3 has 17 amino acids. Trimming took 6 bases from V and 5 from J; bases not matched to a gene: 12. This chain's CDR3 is CASSQSGTGVKTGELFF. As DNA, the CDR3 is TGTGCCAGCAGCCAGAGTGGGACAGGGGTGAAAACCGGGGAGCTGTTTTTT. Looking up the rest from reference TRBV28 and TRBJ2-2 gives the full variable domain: DVKVTQSSRYLVKRTGEKVFLECVQDMDHENMFWYRQDPGLGLRLIYFSYDVKMKEKGDIPEGYSVSREKKERFSLILESASTNQTSMYLCASSQSGTGVKTGELFFGEGSRLTVL.

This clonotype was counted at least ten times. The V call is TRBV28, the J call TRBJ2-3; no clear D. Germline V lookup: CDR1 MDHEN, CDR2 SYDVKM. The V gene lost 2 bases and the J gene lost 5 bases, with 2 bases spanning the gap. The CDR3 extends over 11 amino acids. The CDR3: CASSLKDTQYF. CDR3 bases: TGTGCCAGCAGTTTAAAAGATACGCAGTATTTT.

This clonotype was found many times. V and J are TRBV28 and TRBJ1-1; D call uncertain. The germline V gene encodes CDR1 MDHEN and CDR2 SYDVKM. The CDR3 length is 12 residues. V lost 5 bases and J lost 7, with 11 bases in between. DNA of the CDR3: TGTGCCAGCAGTCTCCGACGGATTGAAGCTTTCTTT. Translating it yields CASSLRRIEAFF.

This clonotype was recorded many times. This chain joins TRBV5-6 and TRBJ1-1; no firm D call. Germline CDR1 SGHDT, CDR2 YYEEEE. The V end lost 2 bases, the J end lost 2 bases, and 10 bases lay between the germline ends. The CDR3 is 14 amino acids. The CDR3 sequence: CASSFDYTNTEAFF. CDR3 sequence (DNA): TGTGCCAGCAGCTTTGACTACACCAACACTGAAGCTTTCTTT.

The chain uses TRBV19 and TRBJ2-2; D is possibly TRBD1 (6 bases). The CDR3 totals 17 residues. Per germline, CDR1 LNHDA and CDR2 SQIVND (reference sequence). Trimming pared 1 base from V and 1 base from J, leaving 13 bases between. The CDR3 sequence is CASSIGQGTLNTGELFF. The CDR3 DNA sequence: TGTGCCAGTAGTATAGGTCAGGGGACGCTGAACACCGGGGAGCTGTTTTTT.

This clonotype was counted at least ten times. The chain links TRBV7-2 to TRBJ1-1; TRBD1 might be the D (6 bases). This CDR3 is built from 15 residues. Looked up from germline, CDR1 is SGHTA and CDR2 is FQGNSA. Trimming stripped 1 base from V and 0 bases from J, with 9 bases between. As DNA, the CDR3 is TGTGCCAGCAGCTTAGACAGGACAGTGAACACTGAAGCTTTCTTT. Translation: CASSLDRTVNTEAFF.

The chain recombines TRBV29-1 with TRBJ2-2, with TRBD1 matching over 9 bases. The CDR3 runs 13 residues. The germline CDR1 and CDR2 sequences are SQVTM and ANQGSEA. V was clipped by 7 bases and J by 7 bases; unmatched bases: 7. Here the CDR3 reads CSGGQGTYGELFF. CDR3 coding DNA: TGCAGCGGGGGACAGGGCACCTACGGGGAGCTGTTTTTT.

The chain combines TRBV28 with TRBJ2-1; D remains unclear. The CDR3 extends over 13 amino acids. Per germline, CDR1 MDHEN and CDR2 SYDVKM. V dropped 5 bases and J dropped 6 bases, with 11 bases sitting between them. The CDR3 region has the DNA TGTGCCAGCAGTCCGTCAACCCTCAATGAGCAGTTCTTC. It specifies CASSPSTLNEQFF. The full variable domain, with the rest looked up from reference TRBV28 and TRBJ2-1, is DVKVTQSSRYLVKRTGEKVFLECVQDMDHENMFWYRQDPGLGLRLIYFSYDVKMKEKGDIPEGYSVSREKKERFSLILESASTNQTSMYLCASSPSTLNEQFFGPGTRLTVL.